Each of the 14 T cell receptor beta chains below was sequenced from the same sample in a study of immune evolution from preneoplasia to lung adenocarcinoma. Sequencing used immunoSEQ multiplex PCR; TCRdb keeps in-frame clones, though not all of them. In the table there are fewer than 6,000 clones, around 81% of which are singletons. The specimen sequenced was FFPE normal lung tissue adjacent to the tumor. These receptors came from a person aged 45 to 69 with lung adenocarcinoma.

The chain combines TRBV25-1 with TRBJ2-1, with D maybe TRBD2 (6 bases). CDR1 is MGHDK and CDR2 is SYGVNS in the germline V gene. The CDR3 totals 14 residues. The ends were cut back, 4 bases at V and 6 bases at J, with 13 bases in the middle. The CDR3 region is CASSGPGRINEQFF. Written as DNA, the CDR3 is TGTGCCAGCAGTGGCCCCGGGAGAATCAATGAGCAGTTCTTC.

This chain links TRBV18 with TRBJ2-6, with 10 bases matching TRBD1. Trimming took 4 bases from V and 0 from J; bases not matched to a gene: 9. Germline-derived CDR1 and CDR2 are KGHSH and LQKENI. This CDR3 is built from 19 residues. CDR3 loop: CASSRYSGQGPSGANVLTF. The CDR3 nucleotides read TGTGCCAGCTCACGGTATTCGGGACAGGGGCCCTCTGGGGCCAACGTCCTGACTTTC.

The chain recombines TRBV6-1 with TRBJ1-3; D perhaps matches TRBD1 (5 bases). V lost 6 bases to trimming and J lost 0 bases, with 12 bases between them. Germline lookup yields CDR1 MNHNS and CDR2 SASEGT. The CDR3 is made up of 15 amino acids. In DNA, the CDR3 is TGTGCCAGCAGATTGCGGGGGAACTCTGGAAACACCATATATTTT. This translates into CASRLRGNSGNTIYF.

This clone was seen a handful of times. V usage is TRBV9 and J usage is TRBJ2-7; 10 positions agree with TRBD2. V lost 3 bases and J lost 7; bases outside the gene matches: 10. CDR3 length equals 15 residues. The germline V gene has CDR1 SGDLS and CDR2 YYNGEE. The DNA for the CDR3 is TGTGCCAGCAGCGGGGGGGCTAGCGGGAGAGGTGAGCAGTACTTC. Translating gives CASSGGASGRGEQYF.

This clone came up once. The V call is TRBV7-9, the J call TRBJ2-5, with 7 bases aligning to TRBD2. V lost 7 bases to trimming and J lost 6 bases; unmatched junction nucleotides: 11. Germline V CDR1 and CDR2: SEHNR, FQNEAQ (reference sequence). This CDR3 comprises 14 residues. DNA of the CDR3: TGTGCCAGCACCATAGCTGGGAGGGATAAGACCCAGTACTTC. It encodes CASTIAGRDKTQYF. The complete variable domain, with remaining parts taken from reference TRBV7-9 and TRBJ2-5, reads DTGVSQNPRHKITKRGQNVTFRCDPISEHNRLYWYRQTLGQGPEFLTYFQNEAQLEKSRLLSDRFSAERPKGSFSTLEIQRTEQGDSAMYLCASTIAGRDKTQYFGPGTRLLVL.

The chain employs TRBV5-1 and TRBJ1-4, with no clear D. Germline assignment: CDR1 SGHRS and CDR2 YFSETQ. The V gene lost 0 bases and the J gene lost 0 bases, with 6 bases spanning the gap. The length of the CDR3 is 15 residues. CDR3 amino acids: CASSLVTATNEKLFF. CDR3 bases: TGCGCCAGCAGCTTGGTAACAGCAACTAATGAAAAACTGTTTTTT.

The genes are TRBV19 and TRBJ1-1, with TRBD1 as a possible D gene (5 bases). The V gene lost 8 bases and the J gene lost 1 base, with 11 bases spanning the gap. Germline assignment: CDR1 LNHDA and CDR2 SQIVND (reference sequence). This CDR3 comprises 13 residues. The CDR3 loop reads CASRGNENTEAFF. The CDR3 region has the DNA TGTGCCAGTCGGGGCAACGAGAACACTGAAGCTTTCTTT.

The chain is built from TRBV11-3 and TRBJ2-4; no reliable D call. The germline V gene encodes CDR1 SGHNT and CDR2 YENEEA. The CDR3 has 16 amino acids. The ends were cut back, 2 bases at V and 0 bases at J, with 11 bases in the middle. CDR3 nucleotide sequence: TGTGCCAGCAGCTTAAGGGCGGACCTAGCCAAAAACATTCAGTACTTC. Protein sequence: CASSLRADLAKNIQYF.

The CDR3 sequence: CASSDRQNTGELFF. The CDR3, as DNA: TGTGCCAGCAGTGATCGGCAAAACACCGGGGAGCTGTTTTTT. The chain carries TRBV2 and TRBJ2-2; D unresolved. CDR1 and CDR2 from the germline V gene are SNHLY and FYNNEI. Trimming pared 3 bases from V and 2 bases from J, leaving 7 bases between. The CDR3 has 14 residues.

The CDR3 loop reads CASSLTVGLISYEQYF. The CDR3 DNA follows: TGCGCCAGCAGCTTGACCGTAGGTCTTATCTCCTACGAGCAGTACTTC. This chain uses TRBV5-1 with TRBJ2-7; D ambiguous. This CDR3 region has 16 residues. Germline V gene sequence: CDR1 SGHRS, CDR2 YFSETQ. Trimming removed 1 base from V and 0 bases from J, with 14 bases in between.

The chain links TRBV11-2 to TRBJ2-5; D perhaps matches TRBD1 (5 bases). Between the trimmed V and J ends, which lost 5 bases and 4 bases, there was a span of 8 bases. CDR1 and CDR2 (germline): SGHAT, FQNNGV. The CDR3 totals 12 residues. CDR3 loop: CASSDRRETQYF. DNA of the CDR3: TGTGCCAGCAGCGACAGACGAGAGACCCAGTACTTC.

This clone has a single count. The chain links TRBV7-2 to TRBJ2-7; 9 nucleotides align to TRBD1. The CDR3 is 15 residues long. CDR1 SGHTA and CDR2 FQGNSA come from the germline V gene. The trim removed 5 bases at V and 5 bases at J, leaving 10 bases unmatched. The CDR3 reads CASSIYRGRDNEQYF. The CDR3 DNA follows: TGTGCCAGCAGCATTTACAGGGGGCGCGATAACGAGCAGTACTTC.

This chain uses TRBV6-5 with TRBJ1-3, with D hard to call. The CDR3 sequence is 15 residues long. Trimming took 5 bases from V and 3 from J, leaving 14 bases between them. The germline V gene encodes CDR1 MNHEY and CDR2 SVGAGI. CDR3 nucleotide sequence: TGTGCCAGCAGTCGGACCGGTCGGAATGGAAACACCATATATTTT. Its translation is CASSRTGRNGNTIYF.

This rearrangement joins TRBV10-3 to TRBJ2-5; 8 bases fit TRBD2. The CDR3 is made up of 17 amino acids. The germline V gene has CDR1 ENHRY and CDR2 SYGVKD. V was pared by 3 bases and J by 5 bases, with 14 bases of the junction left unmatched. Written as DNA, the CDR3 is TGTGCCATCAGTGATCCTAGCGGGTTTTCTTCGGGGGAGACCCAGTACTTC. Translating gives CAISDPSGFSSGETQYF.